This TCR beta chain derives from a study of neurological immune-mediated disorders (dated by TCRdb to between 2018 and 2021). Looking at the study overall: Among the 34 multiple sclerosis patients, relapsing-remitting MS accounted for some 30 and secondary progressive MS accounted for 3. The cohort was made up of 65 to 75 subjects, consisting of around 14 HAM/TSP patients, some 34 multiple sclerosis patients and around 20 healthy controls. Using UMI-based sequencing, the study compared peripheral blood TCR-beta repertoires from patients with HTLV-I-associated myelopathy (HAM/TSP), patients with multiple sclerosis, and healthy controls. Alongside PBMC samples, the set of approximately 100 TCR-beta libraries contained longitudinal samples, technical triplicates, and paired CD4+ and CD8+ T-cell subsets that had been sorted. Longitudinal HAM/TSP and healthy donors were sampled at 3 time-points each (about 3-40 month intervals). The study at large found these results: Expanded clones from different subjects shared no identical CDR3 amino acid sequences, which suggests that TCR-beta repertoires were private in all groups. TCR clonal expansion was highest in HAM/TSP patients and lowest in MS patients, with MS patients falling below even healthy controls. In phylogenetic analysis, the repertoires of 18 of 34 MS patients grouped into a cluster of related CDR3 sequences, which suggests a possible signature at the repertoire level. The MS cluster was not associated with any clinical or MRI features, and the authors stated that larger cohorts are needed.

cDNA was synthesized by template-switch 5'RACE using a primer carrying a 10-nucleotide random unique molecular identifier by which each TCR transcript was tagged. Every sequencing run yielded over 180 million TCR-beta sequences covering 15-18 subjects. The RNeasy kit was used to extract total RNA. The KAPA Real-time Library Amplification kit was used to amplify TCR-beta VDJ regions with primers targeting the TCR constant region and the 5'RACE anchor. A first PCR added sample indexes and Illumina adaptors, and a second PCR then raised library yield. After Ampure bead purification, the roughly 650 bp TCR product was size-selected on a 2% E-gel SizeSelection system. Before pooling, library quality was checked on a Bioanalyzer, concentration was measured with Qubit, and libraries were quantified with the Kapa Library Quantification kit. Paired-end 2 x 150 bp sequencing of the libraries was performed on an Illumina HiSeq 2500. To increase sequence diversity, about 23-32% phiX was spiked into each library pool. As for how the authors treated the data: The UMI-based MiGEC pipeline processed quality-filtered reads and removed over 75% of raw TCR sequences during error correction. IMGT germline references were used for aligning VDJ genes, and each clonotype was defined as a unique CDR3 amino acid sequence together with its V-J genes. Clonal expansion, Shannon diversity, and CDR3 relatedness (CalcPairwiseDistances, ClusterSamples) were evaluated with VDJtools, and phylogenetic trees were built with CLCbio workbench. Using coefficient-of-variation modelling across technical triplicates, the study counted a clone as expanded if it had at least 8 unique UMIs. The public reads were run again by TCRdb, first through fastp at Q25 and then through MiXCR, and only productive beta chains were kept. Duplicate CDR3 protein sequences are folded into a single record with the most common DNA and genes. TCRdb's processing, not the study's, gives the V and J calls here. Present in this sample are under 100,000 distinct CDR3 sequences, 4.3% of which were seen just once. The top ten clones comprise 5.7% of the sample.

The time point label here, explained by the study, means: longitudinal time-point 3. For unsorted PBMC libraries, 2 million PBMCs were used after storage in RNAlater at -80 degrees C until RNA extraction. Multiple sclerosis patients were enrolled in a US clinical protocol evaluating disease progression by magnetic resonance imaging. Peripheral blood was subjected to Ficoll-Hypaque density gradient centrifugation to isolate PBMCs, which were then cryopreserved in liquid nitrogen. This clonotype was counted many times. There is no known antigen for this receptor. The sample holds no much larger clone one base away, and base qualities are not on file. The clonotype originates from an older woman with multiple sclerosis. Sample: PBMCs.

This receptor has the CDR3 CASSPDRGYSYNEQFF. The sequence in DNA is TGTGCCAGCAGCCCCGACAGGGGATACTCCTACAATGAGCAGTTCTTC. The rearrangement joined TRBV3-1 to TRBJ2-1, with 8 central nucleotides matching TRBD1. For this chain, trimming is 4 bases at the V end and 0 bases at the J end, and the number of junction bases without a gene match is 5. The CDR3 contains 16 residues, cysteine and phenylalanine counted. The retained sequence is limited to the CDR3, 48 bases, with the frame set at the first base. Looking up the germline V gene (reference sequence) yields CDR1 LGHDT and CDR2 YNNKEL.